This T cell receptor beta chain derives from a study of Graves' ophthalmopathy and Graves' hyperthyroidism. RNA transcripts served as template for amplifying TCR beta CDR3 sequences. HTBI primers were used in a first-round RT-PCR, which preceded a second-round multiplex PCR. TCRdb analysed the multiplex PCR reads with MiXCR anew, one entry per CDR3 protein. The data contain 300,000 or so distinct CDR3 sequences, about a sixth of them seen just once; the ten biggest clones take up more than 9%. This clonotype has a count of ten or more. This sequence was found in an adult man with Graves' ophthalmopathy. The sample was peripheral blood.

The CDR3 spells CSARDRGDGQPQHF. The CDR3 DNA follows: TGCAGTGCTAGGGACAGGGGTGACGGTCAGCCCCAGCATTTT. This rearrangement joins TRBV20-1 to TRBJ1-5; 9 nucleotides line up with TRBD1. The CDR3 loop spans 14 amino acids. J lost 6 bases, V lost 3 bases, and 6 bases had no gene match. CDR1 is DFQATT, CDR2 SNEGSKA, per germline (reference sequence).